The 19 T cell receptor beta chains reported below all come from one sample, sequenced in a study of cytomegalovirus exposure and HLA in healthy donors. 60 Vbeta and 13 Jbeta primers were used in PCR. Clones were sequenced by immunoSEQ multiplex PCR, and TCRdb holds only the in-frame ones, with some missing. Of some 180,000 clones in the sample, about three quarters were seen once. Source material: PBMCs. These receptors were taken from a man aged 18-30 years in good health and CMV-seronegative.

The chain is built from TRBV29-1 and TRBJ2-7, with D possibly matching TRBD2 (5 bases). There are 14 residues in the CDR3. CDR1 and CDR2 (germline): SQVTM, ANQGSEA. Trimming left V 2 bases short and J 0 bases short, with 11 bases between. CDR3 coding DNA: TGCAGCGTTGAAACCGGGATTAGCTCCTACGAGCAGTACTTC. As protein: CSVETGISSYEQYF.

V usage is TRBV6-1 and J usage is TRBJ1-5; D possibly corresponds to TRBD1 (6 bases). Germline CDR1 reads MNHNS; CDR2 reads SASEGT. V lost 4 bases, J lost 3 bases, and 19 bases lay in between. This CDR3 has 17 amino acids. This CDR3 is CASSGPLGQTPNQPQHF. The CDR3, as DNA: TGTGCCAGCAGTGGCCCGCTCGGACAGACCCCCAATCAGCCCCAGCATTTT.

As for this clone: One end of the junction varies from germline; a read error may be responsible. The J gene is TRBJ1-1, the V gene TRBV7-9; D unresolved. This CDR3 has 13 amino acids. Germline V gene lookup returns CDR1 SEHNR and CDR2 FQNEAQ (reference sequence). In DNA form, the CDR3 reads TGTTCCAGCAGCGAAGAGGGGAACACTGAAGCTTTCTTT. Encoded protein: CSSSEEGNTEAFF.

The chain combines TRBV19 with TRBJ2-1; 8 bases are shared with TRBD2. The CDR3 loop spans 16 amino acids. Losses at the gene ends were 7 bases for V and 3 bases for J; bases not matched to a gene: 11. CDR1 is LNHDA, CDR2 SQIVND, per germline (reference sequence). CDR3 nucleotides: TGTGCCAGTATGGGCTTGGGACTAGGGGACTACAATGAGCAGTTCTTC. Translated, it gives CASMGLGLGDYNEQFF.

This chain joins TRBV19 and TRBJ1-2; possible D gene TRBD1, 6 bases. The germline V gene encodes CDR1 LNHDA and CDR2 SQIVND (reference sequence). This CDR3 has 15 amino acids. V gave up 5 bases and J gave up 0 bases, with 13 bases separating them. Here the CDR3 DNA reads TGTGCCAGTAGTCCGGACAGCCAATCTAACTATGGCTACACCTTC. It codes for CASSPDSQSNYGYTF.

This clone was picked up one time. The chain uses TRBV27 and TRBJ1-2; D might be TRBD1 (5 bases). The germline V gene has CDR1 MNHEY and CDR2 SMNVEV (reference sequence). The CDR3 spans 12 residues. V was cut by 3 bases and J by 8 bases, with 10 bases left in between. Here the CDR3 DNA reads TGTGCCAGCAGTTTGGGAGGGGAGGGCTACACCTTC. Translated, it gives CASSLGGEGYTF.

The chain links TRBV19 to TRBJ1-2; the D is unclear. CDR3 length equals 13 residues. Germline V CDR1 and CDR2: LNHDA, SQIVND (reference sequence). V lost 7 bases, J lost 4 bases, and 13 bases lay in between. The CDR3 DNA reads TGTGCCAGTAACCCCACCGGGGTCTATGGCTACACCTTC. It is translated as CASNPTGVYGYTF.

The genes are TRBV5-6 and TRBJ2-5, with D maybe TRBD2 (5 bases). Per the germline V gene, CDR1 is SGHDT and CDR2 is YYEEEE. V was trimmed by 2 bases and J by 5 bases, leaving 16 bases between them. The CDR3 totals 15 residues. CDR3 in DNA: TGTGCCAGCAGCTTCCGGGGTATTGGGGTGGAGACCCAGTACTTC. Encoded protein: CASSFRGIGVETQYF.

V is TRBV13 and J is TRBJ2-2; tentative D call: TRBD1 (5 bases). The CDR3 is 16 residues long. Deletions cut 5 bases from V and 7 bases from J, with 20 bases between. CDR1 and CDR2 (germline): PRHDT, FYEKMQ (reference sequence). DNA of the CDR3: TGTGCCAGCAGCCGAGGTGGCGGCAGGGTAAACGGGGAGCTGTTTTTT. Its translation: CASSRGGGRVNGELFF.

The V and J genes are TRBV2 and TRBJ2-1; 9 bases are a match to TRBD2. Germline trimming cut 8 bases from V and 8 bases from J; bases unmatched to any gene: 13. Germline lookup yields CDR1 SNHLY and CDR2 FYNNEI. This CDR3 has 15 amino acids. In DNA form, the CDR3 reads TGTGCCAGCGGGGTGCAGCGGGGGGTAGGGTATGAGCAGTTCTTC. Its protein is CASGVQRGVGYEQFF.

This clone was observed a single time. V gene TRBV28 combines with J gene TRBJ2-5; 15 bases match TRBD2. This CDR3 region has 18 residues. The V segment lost 6 bases and the J segment 5 bases; nucleotides outside the gene matches: 13. Per germline, CDR1 MDHEN and CDR2 SYDVKM. CDR3 sequence: CASRTSGLAGGPRETQYF. The CDR3 DNA is TGTGCCAGCAGGACAAGTGGACTAGCGGGGGGGCCTCGTGAGACCCAGTACTTC.

CDR3 DNA sequence: TGTGCCAGCAGCTTAGCAGCTGGACAGGTCGGCTCACCCCTCCACTTT. Amino acid sequence: CASSLAAGQVGSPLHF. The V and J genes are TRBV7-9 and TRBJ1-6, with 7 bases identical to TRBD1. The CDR3 is 16 residues long. The V gene's germline CDR1 is SEHNR and CDR2 FQNEAQ (reference sequence). Losses at the gene ends were 0 bases for V and 10 bases for J; bases not matched to a gene: 9. The full variable domain, with the rest looked up from reference TRBV7-9 and TRBJ1-6, is DTGVSQNPRHKITKRGQNVTFRCDPISEHNRLYWYRQTLGQGPEFLTYFQNEAQLEKSRLLSDRFSAERPKGSFSTLEIQRTEQGDSAMYLCASSLAAGQVGSPLHFGNGTRLTVT.

The rearrangement joins TRBV2 to TRBJ2-7; 10 positions agree with TRBD1. Losses at the gene ends were 11 bases for V and 3 bases for J; bases not matched to a gene: 10. In germline, CDR1 is SNHLY, CDR2 FYNNEI. This CDR3 comprises 14 residues. In nucleotides, the CDR3 is TGTGCCGTATTATCCCGGGACAGGGGCTACGAGCAGTACTTC. Its protein is CAVLSRDRGYEQYF.

The rearrangement links TRBV28 to TRBJ1-5; TRBD1 is a possible D gene (6 bases). V was pared by 10 bases and J by 2 bases, with 18 bases between. The V gene's germline CDR1 is MDHEN and CDR2 SYDVKM. The CDR3 covers 15 residues. CDR3 protein: CATAYPRGGNQPQHF. The CDR3 region has the DNA TGTGCCACCGCTTACCCCAGGGGCGGCAATCAGCCCCAGCATTTT.

The chain combines TRBV4-1 with TRBJ2-1; D call uncertain. Germline V lookup: CDR1 MGHRA, CDR2 YSYEKL. V gave up 1 base and J gave up 7 bases, with 8 bases separating them. This CDR3 is built from 13 residues. The chain's CDR3 is CASSQVSRNEQFF. The CDR3 DNA follows: TGCGCCAGCAGCCAAGTTTCGCGGAATGAGCAGTTCTTC.

The count of this clone is one. The chain has TRBV4-1 and TRBJ2-2; D possibly corresponds to TRBD2 (5 bases). Trimming removed 4 bases from V and 5 bases from J, with 8 bases in between. The CDR3 is 13 residues long. Germline V gives CDR1 MGHRA, CDR2 YSYEKL. CDR3 region: CASSRGDTGELFF. The CDR3 region has the DNA TGCGCCAGCAGCCGGGGAGATACCGGGGAGCTGTTTTTT.

This clone has just a few counts. V is TRBV7-2 and J is TRBJ1-2; D is perhaps TRBD1 (6 bases). The CDR3 length is 16 residues. Germline values: CDR1 SGHTA, CDR2 FQGNSA. The V end was cut by 5 bases, the J end by 8 bases, with 24 bases between. CDR3 amino acids: CASSRQTPGGAGGYTF. CDR3 coding DNA: TGTGCCAGCAGCCGTCAGACCCCCGGGGGGGCGGGGGGCTACACCTTC.

The gene calls are TRBV7-2 and TRBJ1-2, with D possibly matching TRBD1 (5 bases). CDR3 size: 13 residues. Per germline, CDR1 SGHTA and CDR2 FQGNSA. Trimming took off 7 bases at V and 6 bases at J, with 15 bases between the two ends. CDR3 residues: CASTGGRLDGYTF. The CDR3 bases are TGTGCCAGCACCGGGGGGAGACTCGATGGCTACACCTTC.

The rearrangement joins TRBV6-1 to TRBJ2-1; 7 bases are a match to TRBD2. Germline lookup yields CDR1 MNHNS and CDR2 SASEGT. CDR3 length: 14 residues. V trimming: 7 bases; J trimming: 4 bases; junction bases outside the gene matches: 7. The CDR3 DNA sequence: TGTGCCAGCACCGGGGGGACGGAGTACAATGAGCAGTTCTTC. The encoded protein is CASTGGTEYNEQFF.